This TCR beta chain was retrieved from a study of cytomegalovirus exposure and HLA in healthy donors. At the level of the study: Within an early data release were 80 million to 90 million unique TCRs drawn from HLA-typed donors.

A remark on this clone: Its antigen is not known.

Germline V gene data show CDR1 as LGHNA and CDR2 as YNFKEQ. The CDR3 length is 16 residues. The trim removed 6 bases at V and 4 bases at J, leaving 6 bases unmatched. With 60 Vbeta and 13 Jbeta primers, the PCR was carried out. Profiled with immunoSEQ multiplex PCR; TCRdb holds only in-frame clones, not every one. Counted here are about 180,000 clones, around 80% occurring once; the ten biggest clones make up around 1.4%. General study findings and limits: Across donors, sequencing depth was assumed by presence/absence analyses to be roughly uniform. In vitro experiments confirmed that three CMV-associated chains were specific for CMV antigens.

Donors consisted of healthy bone marrow donors. The source of this sequence is a girl under 18 in good health and CMV-seropositive. The chain is built from TRBV4-2 and TRBJ2-1; 13 bases match TRBD2. What was sequenced was PBMCs. The CDR3 sequence: CASSRLAGGTYNEQFF. The CDR3 DNA sequence: TGTGCCAGCAGTCGACTAGCGGGAGGAACTTACAATGAGCAGTTCTTC.